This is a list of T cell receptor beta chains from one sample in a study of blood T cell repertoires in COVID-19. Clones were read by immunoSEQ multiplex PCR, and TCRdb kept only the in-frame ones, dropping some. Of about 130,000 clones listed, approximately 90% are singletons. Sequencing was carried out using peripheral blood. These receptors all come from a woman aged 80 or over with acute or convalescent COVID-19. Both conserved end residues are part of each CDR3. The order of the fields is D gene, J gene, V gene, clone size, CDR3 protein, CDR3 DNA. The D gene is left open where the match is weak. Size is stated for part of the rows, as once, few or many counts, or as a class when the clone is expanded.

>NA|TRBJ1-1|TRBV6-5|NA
CASRQARGWTEAFF
TGTGCCAGCAGACAAGCTAGGGGTTGGACTGAAGCTTTCTTT
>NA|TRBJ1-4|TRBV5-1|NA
CASSLGRTDTNEKLFF
TGCGCCAGCAGCTTGGGCCGGACAGATACCAATGAAAAACTGTTTTTT
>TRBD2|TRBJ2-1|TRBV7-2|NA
CASLLAASSSYNEQFF
TGTGCCAGCCTCCTAGCGGCCTCGAGCTCCTACAATGAGCAGTTCTTC
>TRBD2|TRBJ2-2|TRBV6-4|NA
CASMTGLAGGPNTGELFF
TGTGCCAGCATGACGGGACTAGCGGGAGGTCCGAACACCGGGGAGCTGTTTTTT
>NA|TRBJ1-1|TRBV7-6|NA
CASTPEGMNTEAFF
TGTGCCAGCACCCCCGAGGGAATGAACACTGAAGCTTTCTTT
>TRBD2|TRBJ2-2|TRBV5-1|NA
CASSLESSGSFTGELFF
TGCGCCAGCAGCTTGGAGTCTAGCGGTTCCTTCACCGGGGAGCTGTTTTTT
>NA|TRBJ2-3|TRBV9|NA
CASSADLDTQYF
TGTGCCAGCAGCGCGGACTTAGATACGCAGTATTTT
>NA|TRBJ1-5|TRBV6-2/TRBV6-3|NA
CASSYESWLTGYHQPQHF
TGTGCCAGCAGTTACGAATCATGGCTAACAGGGTACCATCAGCCCCAGCATTTT
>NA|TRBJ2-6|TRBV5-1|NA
CASSLELSGANVLTF
TGCGCCAGCAGCTTAGAACTTTCTGGGGCCAACGTCCTGACTTTC
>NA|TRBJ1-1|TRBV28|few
CASSLEIFEAFF
TGTGCCAGCAGCCTGGAGATCTTTGAAGCTTTCTTT
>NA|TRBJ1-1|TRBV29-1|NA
CSVVGGDWGQTEAFF
TGCAGCGTTGTAGGTGGGGATTGGGGGCAGACTGAAGCTTTCTTT
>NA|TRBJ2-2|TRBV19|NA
CASSQGAGLLTGELFF
TGTGCCAGTAGTCAAGGGGCAGGGCTATTGACCGGGGAGCTGTTTTTT
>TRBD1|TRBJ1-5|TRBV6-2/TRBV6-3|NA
CASSPGTGGGRNQPQHF
TGTGCCAGCAGTCCCGGGACAGGGGGCGGTCGCAATCAGCCCCAGCATTTT
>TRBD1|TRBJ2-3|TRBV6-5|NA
CASSFDRERTDTQYF
TGTGCCAGCAGTTTCGACAGGGAGAGGACAGATACGCAGTATTTT
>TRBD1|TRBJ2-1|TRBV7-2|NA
CASSLASGTGQFF
TGTGCCAGCAGCTTAGCTAGTGGGACAGGGCAGTTCTTC
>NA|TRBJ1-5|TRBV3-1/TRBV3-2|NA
CASSQGRQSSNQPQHF
TGTGCCAGCAGCCAAGGGCGGCAGTCGAGCAATCAGCCCCAGCATTTT
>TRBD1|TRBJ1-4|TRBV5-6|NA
CASSLPGQHNEKLFF
TGTGCCAGCAGCTTACCGGGACAGCATAATGAAAAACTGTTTTTT
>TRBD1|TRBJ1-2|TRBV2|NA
CASSVIQGGYGYTF
TGTGCCAGCAGTGTTATACAGGGGGGCTATGGCTACACCTTC